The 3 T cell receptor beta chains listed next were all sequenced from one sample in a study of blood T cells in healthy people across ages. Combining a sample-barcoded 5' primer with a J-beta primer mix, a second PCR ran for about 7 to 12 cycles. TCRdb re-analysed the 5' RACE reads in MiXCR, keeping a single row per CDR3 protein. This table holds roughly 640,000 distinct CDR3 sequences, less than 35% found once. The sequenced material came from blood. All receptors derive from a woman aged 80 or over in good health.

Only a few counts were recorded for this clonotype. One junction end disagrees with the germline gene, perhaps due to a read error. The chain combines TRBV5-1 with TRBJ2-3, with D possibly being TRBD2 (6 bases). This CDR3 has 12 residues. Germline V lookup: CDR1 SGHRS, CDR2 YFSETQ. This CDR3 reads CASSLSGDAQYF. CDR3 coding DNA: TGCGCCAGCAGCTTATCGGGAGATGCGCAGTATTTT. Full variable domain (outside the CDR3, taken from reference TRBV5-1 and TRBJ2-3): KAGVTQTPRYLIKTRGQQVTLSCSPISGHRSVSWYQQTPGQGLQFLFEYFSETQRNKGNFPGRFSGRQFSNSRSEMNVSTLELGDSALYLCASSLSGDAQYFGPGTRLTVL.

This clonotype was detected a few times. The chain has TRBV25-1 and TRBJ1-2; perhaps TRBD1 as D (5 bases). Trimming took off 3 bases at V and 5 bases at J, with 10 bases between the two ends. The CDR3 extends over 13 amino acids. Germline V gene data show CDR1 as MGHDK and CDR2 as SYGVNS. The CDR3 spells CASSERGRYGYTF. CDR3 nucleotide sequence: TGTGCCAGCAGTGAGAGGGGCAGATATGGCTACACCTTC.

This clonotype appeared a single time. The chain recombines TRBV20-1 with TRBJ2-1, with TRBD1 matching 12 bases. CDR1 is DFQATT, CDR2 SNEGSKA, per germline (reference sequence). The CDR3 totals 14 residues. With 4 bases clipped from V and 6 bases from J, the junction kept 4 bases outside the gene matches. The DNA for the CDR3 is TGCAGTGCTAAGGGACAGGGGGCGTTCAATGAGCAGTTCTTC. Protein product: CSAKGQGAFNEQFF.